This T cell receptor beta chain was captured in a study of cytomegalovirus exposure and HLA in healthy donors. On the study more broadly: Sequencing of some 200 million T cells in an earlier analysis found around 110 million unique TCR beta sequences.

V gave up 1 base and J gave up 5 bases, with 20 bases separating them. The CDR3 runs to 18 residues. Germline-derived CDR1 and CDR2 are MGHRA and YSYEKL. The primer mix had 60 Vbeta and 13 Jbeta primers. The data were produced by immunoSEQ multiplex PCR, yet TCRdb's version contains in-frame clones alone and is incomplete. The sample lists roughly 99,000 clones; more than 75% were seen once. Sequencing input: PBMCs. This rearrangement joins TRBV4-1 to TRBJ1-4, with D perhaps matching TRBD1 (5 bases). This receptor was obtained from a woman between 40 and 55 years old in good health and CMV-seronegative. The CDR3 sequence: CASSQVRQKRRGNEKLFF. The CDR3 coding sequence is TGCGCCAGCAGCCAAGTCAGGCAAAAACGGCGGGGGAATGAAAAACTGTTTTTT.